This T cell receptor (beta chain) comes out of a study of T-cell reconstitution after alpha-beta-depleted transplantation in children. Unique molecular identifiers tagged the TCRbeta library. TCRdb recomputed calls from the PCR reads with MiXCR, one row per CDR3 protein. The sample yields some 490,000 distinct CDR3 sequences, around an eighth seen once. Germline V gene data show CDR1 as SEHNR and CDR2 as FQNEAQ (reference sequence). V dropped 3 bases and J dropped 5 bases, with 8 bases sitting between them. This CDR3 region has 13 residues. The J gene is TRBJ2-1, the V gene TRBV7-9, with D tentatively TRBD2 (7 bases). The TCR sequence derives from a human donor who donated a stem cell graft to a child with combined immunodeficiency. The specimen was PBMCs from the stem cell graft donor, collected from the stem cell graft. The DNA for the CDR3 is TGTGCCAGCAGCTTCGGGGGGCACAATGAGCAGTTCTTC. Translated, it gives CASSFGGHNEQFF.